These 27 T cell receptor beta chains share one sample of origin, sequenced in a study of T cell changes during pregnancy in multiple sclerosis. Method: immunoSEQ multiplex PCR; TCRdb's copy keeps in-frame clones and lacks some. The data hold approximately 93,000 clones, with 80% to 95% observed a single time. Here the sequenced sample was peripheral blood, taken in the first trimester of pregnancy. These receptors all stem from a female donor in good health, enrolled as a control in a pregnancy study.

The table lists this clone with a count of one. The CDR3 reads CASSDRGGGVYEQYF. Here the CDR3 DNA reads TGTGCCAGTAGCGATCGCGGGGGGGGAGTCTATGAGCAGTACTTC. The rearrangement links TRBV19 to TRBJ2-7; 9 nucleotides match TRBD2. Germline CDR1 and CDR2: LNHDA and SQIVND (reference sequence). The CDR3 covers 15 residues. V lost 6 bases to trimming and J lost 7 bases; unmatched junction nucleotides: 13.

CDR3 sequence reads: CASSPLMNTEAFF. The CDR3 nucleotides are TGTGCCAGCTCACCGCTAATGAACACTGAAGCTTTCTTT. V and J are TRBV18 and TRBJ1-1, with D uncertain. Germline V gene data show CDR1 as KGHSH and CDR2 as LQKENI. Deletions cut 3 bases from V and 0 bases from J, with 5 bases between. This CDR3 is built from 13 residues. Variable domain in full (rest from reference TRBV18 and TRBJ1-1): NAGVMQNPRHLVRRRGQEARLRCSPMKGHSHVYWYRQLPEEGLKFMVYLQKENIIDESGMPKERFSAEFPKEGPSILRIQQVVRGDSAAYFCASSPLMNTEAFFGQGTRLTVV.

The chain joins TRBV27 to TRBJ1-1; D uncertain. Trimming pared 4 bases from V and 4 bases from J, leaving 10 bases between. Germline V gene data show CDR1 as MNHEY and CDR2 as SMNVEV (reference sequence). The CDR3 totals 13 residues. The CDR3 protein is CASSSPVRTEAFF. DNA of the CDR3: TGTGCCAGCAGTTCACCAGTCCGCACTGAAGCTTTCTTT.

This chain links TRBV7-2 with TRBJ2-1, with D perhaps TRBD2 (5 bases). V was clipped by 5 bases and J by 10 bases, with 15 bases between them. The CDR3 is 13 amino acids. Germline CDR1 SGHTA, CDR2 FQGNSA. CDR3 amino acids: CASSLYGEGEQFF. The CDR3 DNA reads as TGTGCCAGCAGCCTGTATGGTGAGGGAGAGCAGTTCTTC.

CDR3 protein: CASSLRTTGGYGYTF. CDR3 nucleotide sequence: TGTGCCAGCAGCTTAAGGACGACAGGCGGCTATGGCTACACCTTC. V gene TRBV7-8 combines with J gene TRBJ1-2; TRBD1 is a possible D gene (6 bases). Trimming took off 2 bases at V and 4 bases at J, with 14 bases between the two ends. This CDR3 has 15 amino acids. Germline V gene data show CDR1 as SGHVS and CDR2 as FQNEAQ.

This clone has more than one count but fewer than ten. The chain couples TRBV6-5 to TRBJ1-1; 7 bases fit TRBD1. Trimming removed 10 bases from V and 3 bases from J; junction bases left unmatched: 8. This CDR3 is built from 13 residues. CDR1 and CDR2 from the germline V gene are MNHEY and SVGAGI. The CDR3 is CATRTGVYTEAFF. The CDR3, as DNA: TGTGCCACAAGAACAGGGGTGTACACTGAAGCTTTCTTT.

The V call is TRBV28, the J call TRBJ2-3; TRBD2 agrees at 8 bases. Germline-derived CDR1 and CDR2 are MDHEN and SYDVKM. The ends lost 7 bases at V and 6 bases at J; junction bases unmatched: 6. The CDR3 length is 13 residues. CDR3 DNA sequence: TGTGCCAGCACCGCGGGGGGTTACGATACGCAGTATTTT. Translation: CASTAGGYDTQYF. The full variable domain, in which reference TRBV28 and TRBJ2-3 provide the parts outside the CDR3, is DVKVTQSSRYLVKRTGEKVFLECVQDMDHENMFWYRQDPGLGLRLIYFSYDVKMKEKGDIPEGYSVSREKKERFSLILESASTNQTSMYLCASTAGGYDTQYFGPGTRLTVL.

This chain joins TRBV5-1 and TRBJ1-3, with a weak D call TRBD1 (5 bases). The CDR3 loop spans 16 amino acids. V shed 3 bases and J shed 0 bases, with 13 bases lying between them. CDR1 and CDR2 (germline): SGHRS, YFSETQ. CDR3 sequence (DNA): TGCGCCAGCAGCTCGGGCCTTGGGGCCTCTGGAAACACCATATATTTT. Protein sequence: CASSSGLGASGNTIYF.

The J gene is TRBJ1-1, the V gene TRBV4-1; D call uncertain. Germline V CDR1 and CDR2: MGHRA, YSYEKL. CDR3 length equals 14 residues. V was trimmed by 2 bases and J by 3 bases, leaving 10 bases between them. This CDR3 is CASSQRGVYTEAFF. The CDR3 region has the DNA TGCGCCAGCAGCCAACGCGGAGTCTACACTGAAGCTTTCTTT.

V usage is TRBV4-2 and J usage is TRBJ2-3; 7 nucleotides line up with TRBD2. Trimming removed 0 bases from V and 4 bases from J; junction bases left unmatched: 10. The CDR3 is 17 residues long. Germline V gene sequence: CDR1 LGHNA, CDR2 YNFKEQ. The CDR3 loop is CASSQDLGGGSSDTQYF. The CDR3 nucleotides read TGTGCCAGCAGCCAAGATCTTGGCGGGGGTAGCTCAGATACGCAGTATTTT.

This clone was picked up a small number of times. The V and J genes are TRBV6-6 and TRBJ1-2; TRBD1 might be the D (6 bases). Germline lookup yields CDR1 MNHNY and CDR2 SVGAGI (reference sequence). Trimming pared 10 bases from V and 0 bases from J, leaving 18 bases between. The CDR3 sequence is 15 residues long. Here the CDR3 DNA reads TGTGCCACCCAAATTACAGGGCCGTCTAACTATGGCTACACCTTC. Amino acid sequence: CATQITGPSNYGYTF.

With respect to this clone: Other nucleotide sequences from this sample produce the same CDR3. V usage is TRBV5-6 and J usage is TRBJ1-5; D remains ambiguous. Trimming took off 4 bases at V and 0 bases at J, with 11 bases between the two ends. The CDR3 sequence is 15 residues long. CDR1 SGHDT and CDR2 YYEEEE come from the germline V gene. CDR3 sequence reads: CASSRRRYSNQPQHF. The CDR3 DNA reads as TGTGCCAGCAGCCGCAGGAGGTATAGCAATCAGCCCCAGCATTTT.

This clone showed up just once. The gene calls are TRBV2 and TRBJ2-7; the match to TRBD2 covers 9 bases. CDR3 length: 15 residues. Trimming took 1 base from V and 7 from J; bases not matched to a gene: 8. Per germline, CDR1 SNHLY and CDR2 FYNNEI. The CDR3 reads CASSEVSGGLIEQYF. CDR3 DNA: TGTGCCAGCAGTGAAGTCAGCGGGGGGTTGATTGAGCAGTACTTC.

Points on this clone: Other DNA variants within this sample encode the same CDR3. The chain is built from TRBV7-9 and TRBJ1-1; D is possibly TRBD1 (5 bases). The CDR3 has 13 residues. CDR1 SEHNR and CDR2 FQNEAQ come from the germline V gene (reference sequence). With 5 bases removed from V and 5 bases from J, the gap between germline ends came to 12 bases. This CDR3 is CASSPQGGTEAFF. DNA for the CDR3: TGTGCCAGCAGCCCCCAGGGAGGGACTGAAGCTTTCTTT.

CDR3 coding DNA: TGTGCCAGCAGCTTAGAGTCGGGAAAGAATCAGCCCCAGCATTTT. Translation gives CASSLESGKNQPQHF. This sequence joins TRBV7-8 and TRBJ1-5, with D unresolved. Germline lookup yields CDR1 SGHVS and CDR2 FQNEAQ. There are 15 residues in the CDR3. Deletions cut 1 base from V and 4 bases from J, with 11 bases between.

This sequence joins TRBV27 and TRBJ1-2; TRBD1 might be the D (5 bases). The CDR3 contains 13 residues. V lost 5 bases, J lost 8 bases, and 15 bases lay in between. Germline V lookup: CDR1 MNHEY, CDR2 SMNVEV (reference sequence). The CDR3 nucleotides are TGTGCCAGCAGTCCCCTCGGGGGGGAAGGCTACACCTTC. Translating gives CASSPLGGEGYTF.

The chain's CDR3 is CAIGLAQGEGRNTEAFF. The DNA for the CDR3 is TGTGCCATCGGTCTCGCACAGGGAGAGGGAAGGAACACTGAAGCTTTCTTT. The rearrangement links TRBV10-3 to TRBJ1-1, with a possible D match to TRBD1 (6 bases). The V gene lost 8 bases and the J gene lost 1 base, with 23 bases spanning the gap. This CDR3 spans 17 amino acids. CDR1 and CDR2 (germline): ENHRY, SYGVKD.

The V and J genes are TRBV18 and TRBJ2-2, with 9 nucleotides matching TRBD1. Germline values: CDR1 KGHSH, CDR2 LQKENI. The CDR3 contains 15 residues. Trimming removed 3 bases from V and 5 bases from J; junction bases left unmatched: 4. CDR3 in DNA: TGTGCCAGCTCACCCCCCGGGACAGGGACCGGGGAGCTGTTTTTT. Translating gives CASSPPGTGTGELFF. Full variable domain (remainder filled in from reference TRBV18 and TRBJ2-2): NAGVMQNPRHLVRRRGQEARLRCSPMKGHSHVYWYRQLPEEGLKFMVYLQKENIIDESGMPKERFSAEFPKEGPSILRIQQVVRGDSAAYFCASSPPGTGTGELFFGEGSRLTVL.

The chain uses TRBV19 and TRBJ1-6, with D tentatively TRBD1 (5 bases). CDR1 is LNHDA and CDR2 is SQIVND in the germline V gene (reference sequence). The V end was cut by 9 bases, the J end by 9 bases, with 21 bases between. The CDR3 is 15 amino acids. Here the CDR3 reads CASGGGTHRSSPLHF. CDR3 nucleotide sequence: TGTGCCAGCGGGGGGGGGACCCATCGGTCTTCACCCCTCCACTTT.

CDR3 region: CASSAPPREPSTGELFF. CDR3 bases: TGTGCCAGCAGCGCCCCCCCCAGGGAACCGAGCACCGGGGAGCTGTTTTTT. The chain recombines TRBV9 with TRBJ2-2; a possible D gene is TRBD1 (5 bases). Germline V gene data show CDR1 as SGDLS and CDR2 as YYNGEE. This CDR3 comprises 17 residues. V lost 3 bases, J lost 4 bases, and 19 bases lay in between. The whole variable domain, filled in from reference TRBV9 and TRBJ2-2, reads DSGVTQTPKHLITATGQRVTLRCSPRSGDLSVYWYQQSLDQGLQFLIQYYNGEERAKGNILERFSAQQFPDLHSELNLSSLELGDSALYFCASSAPPREPSTGELFFGEGSRLTVL.

The V call is TRBV7-2, the J call TRBJ2-1; 10 bases are a match to TRBD2. V trimming: 3 bases; J trimming: 10 bases; junction bases outside the gene matches: 9. CDR3 length: 15 amino acids. Germline V gene sequence: CDR1 SGHTA, CDR2 FQGNSA. The CDR3 DNA reads as TGTGCCAGCAGCTTCTGGAGGACTAGCGGTCGGGAGCAGTTCTTC. Translating it yields CASSFWRTSGREQFF.

The chain employs TRBV10-3 and TRBJ2-5; the match to TRBD1 covers 7 bases. V shed 4 bases and J 0 bases; nucleotides not matched to a gene: 2. The CDR3 sequence is 14 residues long. Germline V gene lookup returns CDR1 ENHRY and CDR2 SYGVKD. The CDR3 DNA sequence: TGTGCCATCAGTGGAGGGGGCTACCAAGAGACCCAGTACTTC. This translates into CAISGGGYQETQYF.

In regard to this clone: One end of the junction is discordant with germline, which a read error may explain. Here the CDR3 reads CASSFDWSSYNEQLF. CDR3 bases: TGTGCCAGCAGCTTCGACTGGAGCTCCTACAATGAGCAGCTCTTC. V usage is TRBV5-4 and J usage is TRBJ2-1; no clear D gene. CDR1 is SGHNT, CDR2 YYREEE, per germline (reference sequence). The CDR3 length is 15 residues. The full variable domain, its missing parts supplied by reference TRBV5-4 and TRBJ2-1, is ETGVTQSPTHLIKTRGQQVTLRCSSQSGHNTVSWYQQALGQGPQFIFQYYREEENGRGNFPPRFSGLQFPNYSSELNVNALELDDSALYLCASSFDWSSYNEQLFGPGTRLTVL.

This chain joins TRBV19 and TRBJ2-7; 8 nucleotides agree with TRBD1. The CDR3 sequence is 15 residues long. Germline CDR1 and CDR2: LNHDA and SQIVND (reference sequence). V shed 4 bases and J 2 bases; nucleotides not matched to a gene: 7. CDR3 DNA sequence: TGTGCCAGTAGTAAGGCGGCGACAGGGGCCTACGAGCAGTACTTC. As protein: CASSKAATGAYEQYF.

This chain uses TRBV23-1 with TRBJ1-1; D is uncertain. TRBV23-1 is an open reading frame, and its role is uncertain. V lost 2 bases, J lost 5 bases, and 6 bases lay in between. CDR3 size: 12 residues. The CDR3 is CASSQRDTEAFF. As DNA, the CDR3 is TGCGCCAGCAGTCAACGGGATACTGAAGCTTTCTTT.

The rearrangement links TRBV4-1 to TRBJ1-4; no clear D. The germline V gene encodes CDR1 MGHRA and CDR2 YSYEKL. V was pared by 7 bases and J by 3 bases, with 12 bases between. There are 14 residues in the CDR3. DNA for the CDR3: TGCGCCAGCAAGCCCAGAGGATCTAATGAAAAACTGTTTTTT. This gives the protein CASKPRGSNEKLFF.

V is TRBV16 and J is TRBJ1-5, with D unresolved. Germline values: CDR1 KGHSY, CDR2 FQNENV. Trimming took off 1 base at V and 9 bases at J, with 13 bases between the two ends. This CDR3 has 14 residues. The CDR3 nucleotides are TGTGCCAGCAGCCAATTTAAGAACGGTGGGCCCCAGCATTTT. This codes for CASSQFKNGGPQHF. Combining the CDR3 with reference TRBV16 and TRBJ1-5 gives the whole variable domain GEEVAQTPKHLVRGEGQKAKLYCAPIKGHSYVFWYQQVLKNEFKFLISFQNENVFDETGMPKERFSAKCLPNSPCSLEIQATKLEDSAVYFCASSQFKNGGPQHFGDGTRLSIL.